This is a list of T cell receptor beta chains from one sample in a study of CD8 T cells in ankylosing spondylitis. Each CDR3 protein is one row after TCRdb ran MiXCR on the 5' RACE reads. The table records roughly 68,000 distinct CDR3 sequences, more than 5.5% of them present only once. The sequencing sample was made of synovial fluid, either unsorted or a sorted T cell fraction (not recorded which). The receptors stem from a male donor with ankylosing spondylitis. The CDR3 runs from the conserved cysteine through the conserved F or W. A D gene is named only where the DNA matches it firmly. Not all rows give a size; the values are once, few, many and, for expanded clones, a class.

TRBJ1-4	few	TRBV27	NA	CASSLLGPTGEKLFF	TGTGCCAGCAGTTTACTGGGACCGACCGGCGAAAAACTGTTTTTT
TRBJ2-3	many	TRBV28	NA	CASSPSADTQYF	TGTGCCAGCAGTCCTTCAGCAGATACGCAGTATTTT
TRBJ2-1	many	TRBV25-1	TRBD2	CASSERGDNEQFF	TGTGCCAGCAGTGAACGGGGGGACAATGAGCAGTTCTTC
TRBJ2-2	many	TRBV18	TRBD2	CASSPPSGVLTGELFF	TGTGCCAGCTCACCACCGAGCGGGGTCCTAACCGGGGAGCTGTTTTTT
TRBJ2-1	many	TRBV7-2	NA	CASSWAPGDPLFF	TGTGCCAGCAGCTGGGCTCCGGGGGACCCACTGTTCTTC
TRBJ2-7	NA	TRBV20-1	NA	CSAQNYEQYF	TGCAGTGCTCAAAACTACGAGCAGTACTTC
TRBJ2-1	NA	TRBV25-1	NA	CASTQVGEQFF	TGTGCCAGCACCCAGGTTGGCGAGCAGTTCTTC
TRBJ2-1	many	TRBV12-3/TRBV12-4	TRBD1	CASSFRPGPGTGVYNEQFF	TGTGCCAGCAGTTTCCGACCCGGACCCGGGACAGGGGTATACAATGAGCAGTTCTTC
TRBJ2-7	many	TRBV5-1	NA	CASSLMTVSHEQYF	TGCGCCAGCAGCTTGATGACTGTTTCACACGAGCAGTACTTC
TRBJ2-1	many	TRBV20-1	TRBD1	CSATGQGFGDEQFF	TGCAGTGCTACGGGACAGGGTTTTGGTGATGAGCAGTTCTTC
TRBJ1-2	few	TRBV7-9	NA	CASSLEGRQIGYTF	TGTGCCAGCAGCTTAGAAGGGAGACAGATCGGCTACACCTTC
TRBJ1-6	NA	TRBV28	NA	CASSKGRVGNSPLHF	TGTGCCAGCAGCAAAGGACGTGTGGGAAATTCACCCCTCCACTTT
TRBJ1-2	many	TRBV5-6	NA	CASSPRTRRGYGYTF	TGTGCCAGCAGCCCACGGACTCGGAGAGGCTATGGCTACACCTTC
TRBJ1-5	many	TRBV6-2/TRBV6-3	NA	CASNRGGNQPQHF	TGTGCCAGCAATCGAGGAGGCAATCAGCCCCAGCATTTT
TRBJ2-3	few	TRBV7-2	TRBD2	CASSLYRGGTDTQYF	TGTGCCAGCAGCTTATATCGCGGGGGAACAGATACGCAGTATTTT
TRBJ2-7	few	TRBV2	NA	CASRATGHYEQYF	TGTGCCAGCCGGGCGACGGGCCACTACGAGCAGTACTTC
TRBJ2-7	medium-sized	TRBV28	NA	CASSLYGTYEQYF	TGTGCCAGCAGTTTATATGGGACCTACGAGCAGTACTTC
TRBJ2-7	NA	TRBV4-1	TRBD1	CASSRGQGTMGEQYF	TGCGCCAGCAGCCGGGGACAGGGTACGATGGGCGAGCAGTACTTC
TRBJ1-5	many	TRBV7-8	NA	CASSLGQGPGQPQHF	TGTGCCAGCAGCTTAGGCCAGGGCCCGGGTCAGCCCCAGCATTTT
TRBJ2-7	many	TRBV5-1	TRBD2	CASSLRASGDYEQYF	TGCGCCAGCAGCTTGAGGGCTAGCGGCGACTACGAGCAGTACTTC
TRBJ2-2	many	TRBV20-1	TRBD2	CSARAGGNTGELFF	TGCAGTGCTAGAGCGGGAGGAAACACCGGGGAGCTGTTTTTT
TRBJ2-3	many	TRBV20-1	TRBD2	CSAKSGRVEDTQYF	TGCAGTGCTAAGAGCGGGAGAGTTGAAGATACGCAGTATTTT
TRBJ1-1	few	TRBV6-2/TRBV6-3	NA	CASKLHNIKNTEAFF	TGTGCCAGCAAATTACACAATATCAAAAACACTGAAGCTTTCTTT
TRBJ2-1	many	TRBV20-1	NA	CSAEVASSYNEQFF	TGCAGTGCCGAGGTGGCTAGCAGCTACAATGAGCAGTTCTTC
TRBJ2-7	many	TRBV7-9	TRBD1	CASSSPDRAVTYEQYF	TGTGCCAGCAGCTCCCCGGACAGGGCCGTTACCTACGAGCAGTACTTC
TRBJ2-5	many	TRBV6-1	NA	CASSRAAQETQYF	TGTGCCAGCAGCCGAGCGGCACAAGAGACCCAGTACTTC
TRBJ2-5	many	TRBV29-1	TRBD2	CSVELLPGADGTSGRAVQETQYF	TGCAGCGTTGAATTGCTCCCAGGGGCGGACGGGACTAGCGGGAGGGCCGTCCAAGAGACCCAGTACTTC
TRBJ2-5	NA	TRBV11-3	TRBD2	CASSRGGFLETQYF	TGTGCCAGCAGCCGGGGAGGGTTTCTGGAGACCCAGTACTTC
TRBJ2-1	many	TRBV20-1	NA	CSAPWTSQAYNEQFF	TGCAGTGCTCCCTGGACTTCCCAAGCCTACAATGAGCAGTTCTTC
TRBJ2-5	many	TRBV20-1	TRBD2	CSATQGTSGGETQYF	TGCAGTGCTACTCAAGGGACTAGCGGGGGAGAGACCCAGTACTTC
TRBJ1-4	few	TRBV11-3	NA	CASSPRRTSGEKLFF	TGTGCCAGCAGCCCCCGGAGAACTTCGGGGGAAAAACTGTTTTTT
TRBJ2-7	many	TRBV20-1	TRBD1	CSALFPGTGALYEQYF	TGCAGTGCTCTTTTCCCCGGGACAGGGGCTTTATACGAGCAGTACTTC
TRBJ1-2	many	TRBV4-1	TRBD1	CASSQDLGQGRGYGYTF	TGCGCCAGCAGCCAAGATTTGGGACAGGGACGGGGCTATGGCTACACCTTC
TRBJ1-6	NA	TRBV19	NA	CASSTGQTSPLHF	TGTGCCAGTAGTACCGGACAGACGTCACCCCTCCACTTT
TRBJ1-5	many	TRBV20-1	NA	CSARGGLNQPQHF	TGCAGTGCTAGGGGGGGGCTCAATCAGCCCCAGCATTTT
TRBJ1-1	many	TRBV2	NA	CASRGGRYTEAFF	TGTGCCAGCAGGGGGGGACGATACACTGAAGCTTTCTTT